These T cell receptor beta chains were read from a single sample in a study of technical replicates of blood from a few donors. Measured with immunoSEQ multiplex PCR; TCRdb has only the in-frame clones, and not every one. The sample shows approximately 77,000 clones, roughly 94% of them seen only once. The specimen was T cells isolated from PBMCs. Receptors were obtained from a human donor in good health. Both conserved end residues are part of each CDR3. A D gene is named only where the DNA matches it firmly. Where a row states a size, it is once, few, many or the class of an expanded clone; other rows omit it.

J: TRBJ2-1
V: TRBV4-2
size: NA
length: 19
D: TRBD2
DNA: TGTGCCAGCAGCATACCGACTAGCGGGAGGAGTGGGACCTACAATGAGCAGTTCTTC
CDR3: CASSIPTSGRSGTYNEQFF

J: TRBJ1-1
V: TRBV5-1
size: few
length: 12
D: NA
DNA: TGCGCCAGCAGCTCCCACAGGGAGCAAGCTTTCTTT
CDR3: CASSSHREQAFF

J: TRBJ2-2
V: TRBV15
size: NA
length: 14
D: NA
DNA: TGTGCCACCAGACCTGGACAGAACACCGGGGAGCTGTTTTTT
CDR3: CATRPGQNTGELFF

J: TRBJ2-2
V: TRBV5-1
size: NA
length: 16
D: TRBD2
DNA: TGCGCCAGCAGCTCCCTAGCGGGAGAGGTGCCCGGGGAGCTGTTTTTT
CDR3: CASSSLAGEVPGELFF

J: TRBJ2-2
V: TRBV4-1
size: few
length: 15
D: TRBD2
DNA: TGCGCCAGCAGCGAACTAGCGAGTTACACCGGGGAGCTGTTTTTT
CDR3: CASSELASYTGELFF

J: TRBJ2-5
V: TRBV28
size: NA
length: 13
D: NA
DNA: TGTGCCAGCAGGCTTAGTATTTTAGAGACCCAGTACTTC
CDR3: CASRLSILETQYF

J: TRBJ1-1
V: TRBV30
size: NA
length: 16
D: NA
DNA: TGTGCCTGGAGTGGTTATGGGGCCAATATGAACACTGAAGCTTTCTTT
CDR3: CAWSGYGANMNTEAFF

J: TRBJ1-1
V: TRBV29-1
size: NA
length: 12
D: TRBD1
DNA: TGCAGCGCCCCGGGACAGACCTCAGAAGCTTTCTTT
CDR3: CSAPGQTSEAFF

J: TRBJ2-7
V: TRBV2
size: NA
length: 14
D: TRBD2
DNA: TGTGCCAGCAAGCCGGGACTAGCTGTACCCGAGCAGTACTTC
CDR3: CASKPGLAVPEQYF

J: TRBJ2-1
V: TRBV7-2
size: NA
length: 16
D: NA
DNA: TGTGCCAGCAGCACGAATCGCTTTGACAGGGCGGGATCTAAGTTCTTC
CDR3: CASSTNRFDRAGSKFF

J: TRBJ2-7
V: TRBV6-5
size: NA
length: 14
D: TRBD2
DNA: TGTGCCAGCAGCCGAAGCGGGAGGGCTGGCGAGCAGTACTTC
CDR3: CASSRSGRAGEQYF

J: TRBJ1-1
V: TRBV28
size: NA
length: 15
D: NA
DNA: TGTGCCAGCAGAGAACCGGGACGGGAGGACACTGAAGCTTTCTTT
CDR3: CASREPGREDTEAFF

J: TRBJ1-2
V: TRBV5-1
size: NA
length: 14
D: NA
DNA: TGCGCCAGCAGCTTGGAGGGCGGGAGGTATGGCTACACCTTC
CDR3: CASSLEGGRYGYTF

J: TRBJ2-7
V: TRBV7-8
size: NA
length: 14
D: TRBD1
DNA: TGTGCCAGCAGCCATGGACAGGACCGCTACGAGCAGTACTTC
CDR3: CASSHGQDRYEQYF

J: TRBJ1-2
V: TRBV7-9
size: once
length: 17
D: TRBD1
DNA: TGTGCCAGCAGCTTTCGCCGAGGGACAGGCGGCCTCTATGGCTACACCTTC
CDR3: CASSFRRGTGGLYGYTF

J: TRBJ2-1
V: TRBV15
size: NA
length: 15
D: TRBD2
DNA: TGTGCCACCAGCAGTATAGCGGGAGTCGAGAATGAGCAGTTCTTC
CDR3: CATSSIAGVENEQFF

J: TRBJ2-2
V: TRBV6-1
size: NA
length: 14
D: TRBD1
DNA: TGTGCCAGTGGACAGGGTCTGGGCACCGGGGAGCTGTTTTTT
CDR3: CASGQGLGTGELFF

J: TRBJ2-7
V: TRBV7-9
size: NA
length: 11
D: NA
DNA: TGTGCCAGCGACCCAGGGTGGGAGCAGTACTTC
CDR3: CASDPGWEQYF

J: TRBJ2-2
V: TRBV29-1
size: NA
length: 12
D: NA
DNA: TGCAGCGTTGAATTAACTCGCGGGGAGCTGTTTTTT
CDR3: CSVELTRGELFF

J: TRBJ2-3
V: TRBV5-4
size: once
length: 14
D: TRBD2
DNA: TGTGCCAGCAGCAGCGGGGTTAGCACAGATACGCAGTATTTT
CDR3: CASSSGVSTDTQYF

J: TRBJ2-5
V: TRBV7-9
size: NA
length: 14
D: NA
DNA: TGTGCCAGCAGCTTAGATGTCAGGGAAGAGACCCAGTACTTC
CDR3: CASSLDVREETQYF

J: TRBJ1-5
V: TRBV30
size: NA
length: 13
D: NA
DNA: TGTGCCTGGAGTCTGACAGAGTATCAGCCCCAGCATTTT
CDR3: CAWSLTEYQPQHF

J: TRBJ1-1
V: TRBV11-3
size: NA
length: 13
D: NA
DNA: TGTGCCAGCAGCTGGGAGGTAGACACTGAAGCTTTCTTT
CDR3: CASSWEVDTEAFF

J: TRBJ2-1
V: TRBV5-1
size: NA
length: 14
D: NA
DNA: TGCGCCAGCAGCTTTACTAGTTTATACAATGAGCAGTTCTTC
CDR3: CASSFTSLYNEQFF

J: TRBJ2-7
V: TRBV27
size: NA
length: 14
D: TRBD2
DNA: TGTGCCAGCAGCCCCGGGACTAGCGGGTACGAGCAGTACTTC
CDR3: CASSPGTSGYEQYF

J: TRBJ1-2
V: TRBV25-1
size: NA
length: 14
D: TRBD1
DNA: TGTGCCAGCAGTGCTACAGGGGAATACTATGGCTACACCTTC
CDR3: CASSATGEYYGYTF

J: TRBJ2-7
V: TRBV30
size: NA
length: 15
D: TRBD2
DNA: TGTGCCTGGTCCCCCGGACTAGCGGACTCCTACGAGCAGTACTTC
CDR3: CAWSPGLADSYEQYF

J: TRBJ2-3
V: TRBV27
size: NA
length: 15
D: NA
DNA: TGTGCCAGCAGCCACCCAAGCGGATTCACAGATACGCAGTATTTT
CDR3: CASSHPSGFTDTQYF

J: TRBJ2-1
V: TRBV7-3
size: NA
length: 17
D: TRBD2
DNA: TGTGCCAGCAGCTTAGGAGGGGCGGGAGGGTGGAAGAATGAGCAGTTCTTC
CDR3: CASSLGGAGGWKNEQFF

J: TRBJ2-7
V: TRBV5-1
size: NA
length: 16
D: NA
DNA: TGCGCCAGCAGCTTGGATGGGGATAGCGGATACTACGAGCAGTACTTC
CDR3: CASSLDGDSGYYEQYF

J: TRBJ2-3
V: TRBV7-2
size: NA
length: 12
D: NA
DNA: TGTGCCAGCAGCTTAACGGGAAATACGCAGTATTTT
CDR3: CASSLTGNTQYF

J: TRBJ1-3
V: TRBV28
size: NA
length: 12
D: NA
DNA: TGTGCCAGCAGGACAGTAGGAAACACCATATATTTT
CDR3: CASRTVGNTIYF

J: TRBJ2-1
V: TRBV11-3
size: NA
length: 13
D: NA
DNA: TGTGCCAGCAGCTCGCAGGGGTACAATGAGCAGTTCTTC
CDR3: CASSSQGYNEQFF

J: TRBJ2-7
V: TRBV7-2
size: NA
length: 14
D: TRBD2
DNA: TGTGCCAGCAGCGGAGGGAGGGATAGGTACGAGCAGTACTTC
CDR3: CASSGGRDRYEQYF

J: TRBJ2-3
V: TRBV9
size: once
length: 15
D: TRBD2
DNA: TGTGCCAGCAGCGAAGAGCGGGAGGGCACAGATACGCAGTATTTT
CDR3: CASSEEREGTDTQYF

J: TRBJ1-3
V: TRBV2
size: NA
length: 15
D: NA
DNA: TGTGCCAGCAGTGTAGTTTTAAACTCTGGAAACACCATATATTTT
CDR3: CASSVVLNSGNTIYF

J: TRBJ1-1
V: TRBV29-1
size: NA
length: 13
D: TRBD1
DNA: TGCAGCGGGGGGACAGGGCGGAACACTGAAGCTTTCTTT
CDR3: CSGGTGRNTEAFF

J: TRBJ1-1
V: TRBV10-3
size: NA
length: 15
D: TRBD1
DNA: TGTGCCATCAGTGGGACAGGGGAAGTCGGCACTGAAGCTTTCTTT
CDR3: CAISGTGEVGTEAFF

J: TRBJ1-4
V: TRBV30
size: NA
length: 14
D: NA
DNA: TGTGCCTGGAGCGTCAGCGGCCAGCGGGAAAAACTGTTTTTT
CDR3: CAWSVSGQREKLFF

J: TRBJ2-5
V: TRBV27
size: NA
length: 15
D: TRBD2
DNA: TGTGCCAGCAGTTTATCGATTCTAGCGGAAGAGACCCAGTACTTC
CDR3: CASSLSILAEETQYF

J: TRBJ2-3
V: TRBV6-4
size: NA
length: 15
D: TRBD2
DNA: TGTGCCAGCAGTGACGGCGGGAGCGGGGCAGATACGCAGTATTTT
CDR3: CASSDGGSGADTQYF